This TCR beta chain was sequenced for a study of siplizumab effects on memory and regulatory T cells. Study findings and constraints: Proof of suppressive function in proliferating Tregs from siplizumab cultures was not established.

TCRdb's table, derived via immunoSEQ multiplex PCR, lists solely in-frame clones and lacks some. Found here are fewer than 130,000 clones, around nine tenths of them singletons; the top ten hold 1.3%. J gave up 1 base and V 3 bases, and 9 bases lay outside the gene matches. CDR3 length equals 19 residues. Germline CDR1 and CDR2: SGHVS and FNYEAQ. Of note for this clone: Its antigen is still unknown.

The specimen sequenced was CD4+ T cells sorted from blood. The chain links TRBV7-6 to TRBJ2-2; 12 bases agree with TRBD1. The TCR was taken from a human donor in good health. The CDR3 sequence: CASSFRDRGRLENTGELFF. Here the CDR3 DNA reads TGTGCCAGCAGCTTCCGGGACAGGGGGCGATTGGAGAACACCGGGGAGCTGTTTTTT. The full variable domain, rest sourced from reference TRBV7-6 and TRBJ2-2, is GAGVSQSPRYKVTKRGQDVALRCDPISGHVSLYWYRQALGQGPEFLTYFNYEAQQDKSGLPNDRFSAERPEGSISTLTIQRTEQRDSAMYRCASSFRDRGRLENTGELFFGEGSRLTVL.